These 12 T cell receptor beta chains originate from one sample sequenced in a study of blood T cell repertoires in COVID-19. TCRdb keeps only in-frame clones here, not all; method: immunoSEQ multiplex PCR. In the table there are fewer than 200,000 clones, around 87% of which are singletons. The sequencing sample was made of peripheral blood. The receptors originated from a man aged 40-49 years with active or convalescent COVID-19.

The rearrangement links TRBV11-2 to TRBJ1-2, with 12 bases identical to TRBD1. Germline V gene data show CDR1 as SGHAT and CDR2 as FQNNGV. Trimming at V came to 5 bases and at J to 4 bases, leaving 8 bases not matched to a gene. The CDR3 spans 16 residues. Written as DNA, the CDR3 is TGTGCCAGCAGCCCCCTCCCGGGACAGGGGGCCTATGGCTACACCTTC. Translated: CASSPLPGQGAYGYTF. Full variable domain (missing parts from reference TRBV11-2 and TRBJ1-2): EAGVAQSPRYKIIEKRQSVAFWCNPISGHATLYWYQQILGQGPKLLIQFQNNGVVDDSQLPKDRFSAERLKGVDSTLKIQPAKLEDSAVYLCASSPLPGQGAYGYTFGSGTRLTVV.

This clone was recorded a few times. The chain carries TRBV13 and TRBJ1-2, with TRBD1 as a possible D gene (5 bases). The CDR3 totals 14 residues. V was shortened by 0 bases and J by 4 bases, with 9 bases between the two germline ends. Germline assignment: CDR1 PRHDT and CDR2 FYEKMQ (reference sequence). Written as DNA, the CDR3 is TGTGCCAGCAGCTTAGGTCCAGGGTCCTATGGCTACACCTTC. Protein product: CASSLGPGSYGYTF.

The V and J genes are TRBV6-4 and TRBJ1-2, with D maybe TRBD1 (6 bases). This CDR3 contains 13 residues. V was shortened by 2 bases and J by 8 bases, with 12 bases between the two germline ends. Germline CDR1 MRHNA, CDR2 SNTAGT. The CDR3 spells CASSDQGSGGYTF. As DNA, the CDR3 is TGTGCCAGCAGTGACCAGGGGTCGGGCGGCTACACCTTC.

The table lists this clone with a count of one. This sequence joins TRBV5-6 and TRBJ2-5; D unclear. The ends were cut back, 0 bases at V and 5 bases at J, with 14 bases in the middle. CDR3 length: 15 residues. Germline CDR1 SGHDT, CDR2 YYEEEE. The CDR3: CASSLVSGVRETQYF. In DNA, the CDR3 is TGTGCCAGCAGCTTGGTCTCGGGTGTTCGGGAGACCCAGTACTTC.

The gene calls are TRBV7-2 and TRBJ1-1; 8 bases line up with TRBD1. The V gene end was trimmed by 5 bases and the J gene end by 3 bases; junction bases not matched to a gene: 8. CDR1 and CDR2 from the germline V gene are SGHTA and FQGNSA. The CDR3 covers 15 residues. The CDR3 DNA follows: TGTGCCAGCAGCCTGATCGGACAGGGCGACACTGAAGCTTTCTTT. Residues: CASSLIGQGDTEAFF.

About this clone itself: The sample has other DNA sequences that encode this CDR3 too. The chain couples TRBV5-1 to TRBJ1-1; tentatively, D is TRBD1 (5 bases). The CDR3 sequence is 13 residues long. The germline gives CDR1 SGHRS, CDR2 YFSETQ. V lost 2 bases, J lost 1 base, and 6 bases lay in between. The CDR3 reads CASSLDRNTEAFF. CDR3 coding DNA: TGCGCCAGCAGCTTAGACAGGAACACTGAAGCTTTCTTT.

CDR3 sequence reads: CASSARTGNTEAFF. DNA for the CDR3: TGTGCCAGCAGCGCCCGGACAGGGAACACTGAAGCTTTCTTT. This chain links TRBV7-9 with TRBJ1-1, with 7 nucleotides matching TRBD1. Unmatched junction bases numbered 4, after V lost 5 bases and J lost 1 base. Germline assignment: CDR1 SEHNR and CDR2 FQNEAQ (reference sequence). CDR3 length: 14 amino acids.

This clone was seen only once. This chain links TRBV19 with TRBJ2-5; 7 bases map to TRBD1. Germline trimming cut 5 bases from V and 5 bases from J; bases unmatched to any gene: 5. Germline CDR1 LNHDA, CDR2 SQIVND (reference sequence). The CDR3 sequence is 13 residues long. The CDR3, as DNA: TGTGCCAGTAGTGAACAGGGGTTTGAGACCCAGTACTTC. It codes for CASSEQGFETQYF.

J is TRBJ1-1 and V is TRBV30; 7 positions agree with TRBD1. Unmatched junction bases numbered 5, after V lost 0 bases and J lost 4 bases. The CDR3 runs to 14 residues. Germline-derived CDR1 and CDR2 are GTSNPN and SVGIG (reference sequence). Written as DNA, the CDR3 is TGTGCCTGGAGTGTTACGACAGGGAGCACTGAAGCTTTCTTT. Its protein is CAWSVTTGSTEAFF.

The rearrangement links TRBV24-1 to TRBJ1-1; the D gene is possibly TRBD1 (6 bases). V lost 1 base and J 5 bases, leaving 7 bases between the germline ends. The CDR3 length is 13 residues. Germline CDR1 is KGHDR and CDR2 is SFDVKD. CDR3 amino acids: CATSDFQGTEAFF. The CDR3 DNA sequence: TGTGCCACCAGTGATTTTCAGGGGACTGAAGCTTTCTTT.

CDR3 nucleotide sequence: TGTGCCAGCAGCTTAGAGCCTAATGAAAAACTGTTTTTT. As protein: CASSLEPNEKLFF. This rearrangement joins TRBV13 to TRBJ1-4; D gene ambiguous. Trimming removed 1 base at V and 3 bases at J, with 3 bases between. Germline assignment: CDR1 PRHDT and CDR2 FYEKMQ (reference sequence). The CDR3 loop spans 13 amino acids.

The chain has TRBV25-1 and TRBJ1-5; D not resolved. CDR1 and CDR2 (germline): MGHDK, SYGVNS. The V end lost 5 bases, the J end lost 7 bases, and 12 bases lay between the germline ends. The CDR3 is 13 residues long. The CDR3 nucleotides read TGTGCCAGCAGTCCCCCCGCGGGACAGCCCCAGCATTTT. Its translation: CASSPPAGQPQHF. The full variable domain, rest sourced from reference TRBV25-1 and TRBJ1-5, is EADIYQTPRYLVIGTGKKITLECSQTMGHDKMYWYQQDPGMELHLIHYSYGVNSTEKGDLSSESTVSRIRTEHFPLTLESARPSHTSQYLCASSPPAGQPQHFGDGTRLSIL.